This TCR beta chain was documented in a study of shared clonotypes between healthy human individuals. The CDR3 length is 15 residues. The V gene's germline CDR1 is SGHDT and CDR2 YYEEEE. The ends were cut back, 2 bases at V and 0 bases at J, with 11 bases in the middle. The protocol was immunoSEQ multiplex PCR, while the TCRdb copy is restricted to in-frame clones and leaves out a portion. The table has about 1.5 million clones, 98% seen once. The chain combines TRBV5-6 with TRBJ1-1; no firm D call. Sequencing was carried out using naive CD4+ T cells sorted from blood. Indicated subset: CD45RA+ positively selected. The receptor was isolated from a man in his thirties or forties in good health. CDR3 DNA sequence: TGTGCCAGCAGCTTCGTCTTGGATATGAACACTGAAGCTTTCTTT. This encodes CASSFVLDMNTEAFF.